These T cell receptor beta chains were read from a single sample in a study of T cells in Graves' hyperthyroidism and ophthalmopathy. Via MiXCR, TCRdb re-called the multiplex PCR reads, giving one row per CDR3 protein. This sample has over 250,000 distinct CDR3 sequences, with 20% to 25% found just once. Sequencing was carried out using blood. The receptors originated from a man aged 25-45 years with Graves' ophthalmopathy. CDR3s include the opening cysteine and the closing phenylalanine or tryptophan. D genes are given only for firm matches. Some rows mark clone size as missing; the rest say once, few, many or name a class of expanded clone.

>TRBD2|TRBV7-8|many|TRBJ2-2
TGTGCCAGCAGCTTTAGCGGGAGTACCACCGGGGAGCTGTTTTTT
CASSFSGSTTGELFF
>NA|TRBV11-2|NA|TRBJ2-1
TGTGCCAGCAGCTTAGAAGGGGTAGGCGAGCAGTTCTTC
CASSLEGVGEQFF
>NA|TRBV2|few|TRBJ2-7
TGTGCCAGCACATCATCTTCCTACGAGCAGTACTTC
CASTSSSYEQYF
>NA|TRBV6-1|few|TRBJ2-5
TGTGCCAGCAGTACTGGGGGTTGGGAGACCCAGTACTTC
CASSTGGWETQYF
>NA|TRBV18|NA|TRBJ2-3
TGTGCCAGCTCACCTGCCCTTAGCACAGATACGCAGTATTTT
CASSPALSTDTQYF
>TRBD2|TRBV27|few|TRBJ2-5
TGTGCCAGCAGTTTATTGATGAGCGGGAGGGCCGCGGAGACCCAGTACTTC
CASSLLMSGRAAETQYF
>NA|TRBV28|few|TRBJ1-1
TGTGCCAGCAGCCTGAGTTTTACCCGGGTCGCGGAGGCTTTCTTT
CASSLSFTRVAEAFF
>TRBD1|TRBV5-1|many|TRBJ2-7
TGCGCCAGCAGCTTGGCTAGACAGGGCAACTCCTACGAGCAGTACTTC
CASSLARQGNSYEQYF
>NA|TRBV24-1|NA|TRBJ2-1
TGTGCCACCAGTGAAACCGGGACACGTAATGAGCAGTTCTTC
CATSETGTRNEQFF
>TRBD2|TRBV30|many|TRBJ2-1
TGTGCCGGGTTTACCGGGACTAGGTACAATGAGCAGTTCTTC
CAGFTGTRYNEQFF
>NA|TRBV15|NA|TRBJ2-1
TGTGCCACCAGCAGAAACCGGGGCGAGCAGTTCTTC
CATSRNRGEQFF
>NA|TRBV20-1|NA|TRBJ1-2
TGCAGTGCTAGATCCTCTTCAGGGGTTCAGTATGGCTACACCTTC
CSARSSSGVQYGYTF
>NA|TRBV2|many|TRBJ1-1
TGTGCCAGCATCGCCGGTGGGGAAGCTTTCTTT
CASIAGGEAFF
>NA|TRBV28|many|TRBJ1-1
TGTGCCAGCAGTTTCGAACTTCATGAAGCTTTCTTT
CASSFELHEAFF
>TRBD1|TRBV11-2|NA|TRBJ2-7
TGTGCCAGCAGCTTAGATTTTTGGGTGACCGGGACAGGGGCCTACGAGCAGTACTTC
CASSLDFWVTGTGAYEQYF
>NA|TRBV28|many|TRBJ1-2
TGTGCCAGCACCCCGGGGCAGACCTATGGCTACACCTTC
CASTPGQTYGYTF
>NA|TRBV5-6|NA|TRBJ1-6
TGTGCCAGCAGCTTGGGACGGGCCCAAACGAGGCCCCTCCACTTT
CASSLGRAQTRPLHF
>NA|TRBV20-1|NA|TRBJ2-5
TGCAGTGCTCCTTCTAGTGGAGAGTTTAAGGGGACCCAGTACTTC
CSAPSSGEFKGTQYF
>NA|TRBV6-1|many|TRBJ1-5
TGTGCCAGCAGTGATGGGCAGATTAGCAATCAGCCCCAGCATTTT
CASSDGQISNQPQHF
>NA|TRBV6-1|NA|TRBJ2-1
TGTGCCAGCAGTGGAGGGGCGCGTTACAATGAGCAGTTCTTC
CASSGGARYNEQFF
>NA|TRBV12-3/TRBV12-4|many|TRBJ2-1
TGTGCCAGCAGTTCCTCGACAGGCCAGCAGTTCTTC
CASSSSTGQQFF
>TRBD2|TRBV7-2|NA|TRBJ2-7
TGTGCCAGCAGGGGGACTAGCGTCCCCGAGCAGTACTTC
CASRGTSVPEQYF
>NA|TRBV10-3|NA|TRBJ1-1
TGTGCCATCAGTGAACTCACGAACACTGAAGCTTTCTTT
CAISELTNTEAFF
>NA|TRBV30|many|TRBJ2-1
TGTGCCTGGAGTTCTGTCGGGCAGTTCTTC
CAWSSVGQFF
>NA|TRBV6-1|NA|TRBJ1-2
TGTGCCAGCAGTGAAGCTTCGAGGATCGTGGGCTACACCTTC
CASSEASRIVGYTF
>NA|TRBV20-1|NA|TRBJ2-4
TGCAGTGCCCCGGGGAGAGCCAAAAACATTCAGTACTTC
CSAPGRAKNIQYF
>NA|TRBV11-2|few|TRBJ1-3
TGTGCCAGCAGTACAGCCGGCTGGGGCGACACCATATATTTT
CASSTAGWGDTIYF
>NA|TRBV5-6|few|TRBJ2-2
TGTGCCAGCAGCTTCAACATTTTCACCGGGGAGCTGTTTTTT
CASSFNIFTGELFF
>TRBD2|TRBV20-1|NA|TRBJ2-1
TGCAGTGCTAGACTAGCGGCCTACAATGAGCAGTTCTTC
CSARLAAYNEQFF
>TRBD2|TRBV11-1|many|TRBJ2-7
TGTGCCAGCAGCTTAACCCAGCGGGGTTACGAGCAGTACTTC
CASSLTQRGYEQYF
>TRBD2|TRBV27|few|TRBJ2-7
TGTGCCAGCAGTTTCGCTAGCGGGAGCAACGAGCAGTACTTC
CASSFASGSNEQYF
>NA|TRBV12-3/TRBV12-4|NA|TRBJ1-1
TGTGCCAGCAGTTTTTTTGGGTCGGGCACTGAAGCTTTCTTT
CASSFFGSGTEAFF
>TRBD2|TRBV10-3|NA|TRBJ2-3
TGTGCCATCAGGAAAGAGTCTAGCGGGCCCACAGATACGCAGTATTTT
CAIRKESSGPTDTQYF
>TRBD1|TRBV5-1|few|TRBJ2-4
TGCGCCAGCAGCATGGGGACAGGGGGCTTCAGAAACATTCAGTACTTC
CASSMGTGGFRNIQYF
>NA|TRBV5-6|NA|TRBJ1-4
TGTGCCAGCAGCTTGGCCGGTTTTGAAGAAAAACTGTTTTTT
CASSLAGFEEKLFF
>NA|TRBV2|few|TRBJ2-7
TGTGCCAGCAGGGGGAGACAGGAAATCTCCTACGAGCAGTACTTC
CASRGRQEISYEQYF
>NA|TRBV5-1|many|TRBJ2-3
TGCGCCAGCAGCTTGGTAGGGGGGTTTTCGGATACGCAGTATTTT
CASSLVGGFSDTQYF
>NA|TRBV27|many|TRBJ1-1
TGTGCCAGCAGTATAGGGGATTACACTGAAGCTTTCTTT
CASSIGDYTEAFF
>NA|TRBV28|many|TRBJ2-1
TGTGCCAGCAGCCACAGGGGGGGCCTGAAATACAATGAGCAGTTCTTC
CASSHRGGLKYNEQFF
>TRBD1|TRBV10-3|few|TRBJ2-7
TGTGCCACCGAGGGGGGGACAGGGAGGAACGAGCAGTACTTC
CATEGGTGRNEQYF
>NA|TRBV30|many|TRBJ1-1
TGTGCCTGGAGACAACGCGTGAACACTGAAGCTTTCTTT
CAWRQRVNTEAFF
>TRBD1|TRBV11-3|NA|TRBJ1-1
TGTGCCAGCATAAGGGACAGGGTTAACATGAACACTGAAGCTTTCTTT
CASIRDRVNMNTEAFF
>NA|TRBV12-3/TRBV12-4|many|TRBJ2-1
TGTGCCAGCAGCCGAATGGGGGGGGCAGGGGAGCAGTTCTTC
CASSRMGGAGEQFF
>TRBD2|TRBV3-1|many|TRBJ2-7
TGTGCCAGCAGCCAGGGGCCGGGACTAACTTCCTACGAGCAGTACTTC
CASSQGPGLTSYEQYF
>TRBD1|TRBV12-3/TRBV12-4|many|TRBJ1-2
TGTGCCAGCAGTCCCGGGACAGTCTATGGCTACACCTTC
CASSPGTVYGYTF
>TRBD2|TRBV24-1|NA|TRBJ2-5
TGTGCCACCAGTCGAGCGGGAGGTTACCAAGAGACCCAGTACTTC
CATSRAGGYQETQYF
>NA|TRBV10-3|NA|TRBJ2-3
TGTGCCATCAGTGAGTCCTTGGACTTCACAGATACGCAGTATTTT
CAISESLDFTDTQYF
>TRBD1|TRBV13|NA|TRBJ1-5
TGTGCCAGCAGCTTAAGACAGGGGCCGGCCCAGCATTTT
CASSLRQGPAQHF
>NA|TRBV5-1|many|TRBJ2-3
TGCGCCAGCAGCAGAATCGGCGGGATGAAGAGCACAGATACGCAGTATTTT
CASSRIGGMKSTDTQYF
>NA|TRBV6-5|once|TRBJ2-5
TGTGCCAGCAGTTACTTAGGCGGGACGGAGACCCAGTACTTC
CASSYLGGTETQYF
>NA|TRBV7-9|few|TRBJ2-1
TGTGCCAGCAGCTTAACGGCGGGACTCTTCATTTCAAATGAGCAGTTCTTC
CASSLTAGLFISNEQFF
>NA|TRBV24-1|NA|TRBJ2-3
TGTGCCACCAGTGACTTCGGGGACCCCACAGATACGCAGTATTTT
CATSDFGDPTDTQYF
>NA|TRBV24-1|NA|TRBJ2-3
TGTGCCACCAGTGAGGAGGGGGTAGGGTCAGATACGCAGTATTTT
CATSEEGVGSDTQYF
>NA|TRBV27|few|TRBJ1-1
TGTGCCAGCAGTTTAGGCAGGGGCCGAATGAACACTGAAGCTTTCTTT
CASSLGRGRMNTEAFF
>NA|TRBV28|many|TRBJ2-7
TGTGCCAGCAGTTTGACCGGCTACGAGCAGTACTTC
CASSLTGYEQYF
>TRBD2|TRBV7-2|once|TRBJ2-3
TGTGCCAGCAGCCCATCTCCCGGACTAGCGGGCACAGATACGCAGTATTTT
CASSPSPGLAGTDTQYF